This T cell receptor (beta chain) was identified in a study of blood T cell repertoires in COVID-19. The table came from immunoSEQ multiplex PCR; TCRdb's copy has only in-frame clones and leaves some out. The sample has about 150,000 clones, about 85% seen once; the top ten hold 0.63%. Germline CDR1 reads MDHEN; CDR2 reads SYDVKM. V was clipped by 5 bases and J by 11 bases, with 19 bases between them. CDR3 size: 14 residues. This clone was detected only a few times. The sequence was obtained from a man in his sixties with COVID-19, enrolled during active disease. The sequenced material came from peripheral blood. The genes are TRBV28 and TRBJ1-5, with D unclear. CDR3 coding DNA: TGTGCCAGCAGTCACCGGGCCCCGACTATGTCCCAGCATTTT. Encoded protein: CASSHRAPTMSQHF.